A single sample gave rise to the 14 T cell receptor beta chains below, sequenced in a study of cytomegalovirus exposure and HLA in healthy donors. PCR involved 60 Vbeta and 13 Jbeta primers. Only in-frame clones appear in the TCRdb table, and some are missing; sequencing was by immunoSEQ multiplex PCR. The data contain approximately 220,000 clones, 83% of them singletons. Sequenced material: PBMCs. The receptors stem from a girl aged 5 to 17 in good health and CMV-seronegative.

In this sample, this clone turned up once. The rearrangement links TRBV11-2 to TRBJ1-5; D uncertain. Trimming left V 1 base short and J 1 base short, with 8 bases between. The CDR3 sequence is 15 residues long. Germline CDR1 SGHAT, CDR2 FQNNGV. The CDR3 region is CASSLGGLSNQPQHF. The CDR3 DNA is TGTGCCAGCAGCTTAGGAGGGTTAAGCAATCAGCCCCAGCATTTT.

The count of this clone is one. CDR3 protein: CASSFGQGVQAVYGYTF. The CDR3 nucleotides are TGTGCCAGCAGTTTTGGGCAGGGGGTGCAAGCAGTGTATGGCTACACCTTC. The V gene is TRBV28, the J gene TRBJ1-2; 7 nucleotides match TRBD1. V was clipped by 3 bases and J by 5 bases; unmatched bases: 15. CDR1 MDHEN and CDR2 SYDVKM come from the germline V gene. The CDR3 consists of 17 residues.

The chain employs TRBV6-1 and TRBJ1-6; D possibly corresponds to TRBD1 (5 bases). The CDR3 is 15 residues long. V lost 8 bases and J lost 12, with 23 bases in between. Looked up from germline, CDR1 is MNHNS and CDR2 is SASEGT. The CDR3 nucleotides read TGTGCCAGCGGATGGGGGGAGTATAGGGGTGTACCCCTCCACTTT. Translating it yields CASGWGEYRGVPLHF.

The chain recombines TRBV5-1 with TRBJ1-2, with 7 bases aligning to TRBD1. Germline trimming cut 4 bases from V and 4 bases from J; bases unmatched to any gene: 10. This CDR3 has 15 amino acids. Germline loops: CDR1 SGHRS, CDR2 YFSETQ. CDR3 nucleotide sequence: TGCGCCAGCAGCGAACCAGGGGGTCCTACCTATGGCTACACCTTC. Its translation is CASSEPGGPTYGYTF.

The rearrangement uses TRBV29-1 and TRBJ2-7; possibly TRBD2 for D (6 bases). Trimming cost V 1 base and J 5 bases, with 12 bases left between them. Germline-derived CDR1 and CDR2 are SQVTM and ANQGSEA. This CDR3 comprises 13 residues. The CDR3 DNA reads TGCAGCGTTGAAGCGGGAGACCCTAACGAGCAGTACTTC. Protein product: CSVEAGDPNEQYF.

V gene TRBV19 combines with J gene TRBJ2-7; TRBD1 matches 10 bases. This CDR3 has 15 residues. In germline, CDR1 is LNHDA, CDR2 SQIVND (reference sequence). Trimming cost V 5 bases and J 5 bases; bases outside gene matches: 9. CDR3 loop: CASSPTGTGEHEQYF. Written as DNA, the CDR3 is TGTGCCAGTAGTCCTACCGGGACAGGGGAGCACGAGCAGTACTTC.

This clone has a single count. The gene calls are TRBV7-3 and TRBJ2-7; TRBD2 agrees at 14 bases. Germline lookup yields CDR1 SGHTA and CDR2 FQGTGA. Losses at the gene ends were 5 bases for V and 0 bases for J; bases not matched to a gene: 3. The CDR3 has 16 amino acids. CDR3 region: CASSPGLAGGSYEQYF. The CDR3 nucleotides read TGTGCCAGCAGCCCTGGACTAGCGGGGGGCTCCTACGAGCAGTACTTC. Combining the CDR3 with reference TRBV7-3 and TRBJ2-7 gives the whole variable domain GAGVSQTPSNKVTEKGKYVELRCDPISGHTALYWYRQSLGQGPEFLIYFQGTGAADDSGLPNDRFFAVRPEGSVSTLKIQRTERGDSAVYLCASSPGLAGGSYEQYFGPGTRLTVT.

This clone was counted once. This rearrangement joins TRBV7-2 to TRBJ2-1, with 11 nucleotides matching TRBD2. Trimming at V came to 1 base and at J to 10 bases, leaving 6 bases not matched to a gene. Germline assignment: CDR1 SGHTA and CDR2 FQGNSA. There are 15 residues in the CDR3. The CDR3 DNA reads TGTGCCAGCAGCTTAGGTGGTAGCGGGAGGGCCGAGCAGTTCTTC. It codes for CASSLGGSGRAEQFF.

In the case of this clone: An end of the junction does not agree with germline; a read error may underlie this. The same CDR3 also results from other DNA sequences found in this sample. The V and J genes are TRBV5-4 and TRBJ2-1; possible D gene TRBD2, 5 bases. The CDR3 has 15 amino acids. Germline CDR1 reads SGHNT; CDR2 reads YYREEE (reference sequence). Here the CDR3 reads CASSPLPGSPNEQFF. For the CDR3, the DNA is TGCGCCAGCAGCCCCCTACCGGGGTCCCCCAATGAGCAGTTCTTC.

This rearrangement joins TRBV4-3 to TRBJ2-2, with 9 bases aligning to TRBD1. CDR3 length: 14 residues. J was trimmed by 6 bases and V by 8 bases; bases with no gene match: 7. CDR1 LGHNA and CDR2 YSLEER come from the germline V gene. The CDR3 loop is CASGNRGPPGELFF. The CDR3 nucleotides are TGCGCCAGCGGCAACAGGGGGCCACCCGGGGAGCTGTTTTTT.

This clone came up a few times. The chain combines TRBV18 with TRBJ1-5; 8 bases agree with TRBD1. This CDR3 region has 16 residues. V trimming: 6 bases; J trimming: 0 bases; junction bases outside the gene matches: 7. Germline CDR1 reads KGHSH; CDR2 reads LQKENI. This CDR3 is CASSTGDRSSNQPQHF. In DNA form, the CDR3 reads TGTGCCAGCTCGACAGGGGATAGGAGTAGCAATCAGCCCCAGCATTTT.

This rearrangement joins TRBV6-4 to TRBJ2-3, with D possibly TRBD2 on 5 matching bases. Trimming removed 3 bases from V and 1 base from J, with 14 bases in between. Germline values: CDR1 MRHNA, CDR2 SNTAGT. This CDR3 contains 16 residues. The chain's CDR3 is CASSDGSHRGTDTQYF. In DNA, the CDR3 is TGTGCCAGCAGTGATGGGAGTCATCGTGGCACAGATACGCAGTATTTT.

The DNA for the CDR3 is TGTGCCAGTAAATACCCCGGGTCCTACAATGAGCAGTTCTTC. It translates to CASKYPGSYNEQFF. The chain uses TRBV19 and TRBJ2-1; no firm D call. The CDR3 is made up of 14 amino acids. Per germline, CDR1 LNHDA and CDR2 SQIVND (reference sequence). Deletions cut 7 bases from V and 1 base from J, with 11 bases between.

This clone was found a few times. The CDR3 spells CASRGRGRGWGYTF. Written as DNA, the CDR3 is TGTGCCAGCAGGGGCCGCGGCAGGGGTTGGGGCTACACCTTC. This sequence joins TRBV28 and TRBJ1-2; TRBD1 might be the D (6 bases). Germline V gene lookup returns CDR1 MDHEN and CDR2 SYDVKM. There are 14 residues in the CDR3. The V end was cut by 6 bases, the J end by 8 bases, with 19 bases between.